The 19 T cell receptor beta chains reported below all come from one sample, sequenced in a study of control samples from healthy donors and cancer patients. The assay was immunoSEQ multiplex PCR, and TCRdb's table has in-frame clones only and misses some. The sample comprises roughly 120,000 clones, about 88% of which are singletons, and roughly 3.2% rests with the top ten. Sequenced material: blood. These receptors were taken from a man aged 45-60 years in good health.

With regard to this clone: This same CDR3 is encoded by further DNA sequences in the sample. The chain recombines TRBV5-1 with TRBJ2-3, with a tentative D call TRBD1 (6 bases). The CDR3 length is 14 residues. Trimming removed 2 bases from V and 0 bases from J, with 7 bases in between. Per the germline V gene, CDR1 is SGHRS and CDR2 is YFSETQ. DNA for the CDR3: TGCGCCAGCAGCTTCGGACAGAGCACAGATACGCAGTATTTT. Translation: CASSFGQSTDTQYF. The whole variable domain, filled in from reference TRBV5-1 and TRBJ2-3, reads KAGVTQTPRYLIKTRGQQVTLSCSPISGHRSVSWYQQTPGQGLQFLFEYFSETQRNKGNFPGRFSGRQFSNSRSEMNVSTLELGDSALYLCASSFGQSTDTQYFGPGTRLTVL.

This sequence joins TRBV28 and TRBJ1-1, with a tentative D call TRBD1 (5 bases). This CDR3 region has 14 residues. V dropped 7 bases and J dropped 6 bases, with 18 bases sitting between them. Germline values: CDR1 MDHEN, CDR2 SYDVKM. This chain's CDR3 is CASTSGGGISEAFF. CDR3 nucleotide sequence: TGTGCCAGCACAAGCGGGGGGGGAATTTCTGAAGCTTTCTTT. The whole variable domain, filled in from reference TRBV28 and TRBJ1-1, reads DVKVTQSSRYLVKRTGEKVFLECVQDMDHENMFWYRQDPGLGLRLIYFSYDVKMKEKGDIPEGYSVSREKKERFSLILESASTNQTSMYLCASTSGGGISEAFFGQGTRLTVV.

This clone was seen only once. This chain joins TRBV5-1 and TRBJ2-7; no firm D call. Trimming took 0 bases from V and 1 from J, leaving 11 bases between them. CDR1 is SGHRS and CDR2 is YFSETQ in the germline V gene. CDR3 length: 15 residues. CDR3 sequence reads: CASSLVPDISYEQYF. CDR3 sequence (DNA): TGCGCCAGCAGCTTGGTCCCCGACATATCCTACGAGCAGTACTTC.

The chain recombines TRBV5-4 with TRBJ2-1, with TRBD1 as a possible D gene (7 bases). The ends were cut back, 3 bases at V and 1 base at J, with 20 bases in the middle. Germline V gives CDR1 SGHNT, CDR2 YYREEE (reference sequence). The CDR3 consists of 18 residues. The CDR3 DNA follows: TGTGCCAGCAGCTCGACTAAGACAGGGAGGAGGTCCTACAATGAGCAGTTCTTC. Protein: CASSSTKTGRRSYNEQFF.

The chain is built from TRBV19 and TRBJ2-2, with D hard to call. From germline, CDR1 is LNHDA and CDR2 SQIVND (reference sequence). V dropped 4 bases and J dropped 5 bases, with 11 bases sitting between them. This CDR3 region has 14 residues. The CDR3 region has the DNA TGTGCCAGTAGTAAGACAAGTTTAACCGGGGAGCTGTTTTTT. Encoded protein: CASSKTSLTGELFF.

J is TRBJ2-1 and V is TRBV7-6, with unresolved D. The V and J ends lost 1 base and 0 bases respectively, with 4 bases between them. Germline lookup yields CDR1 SGHVS and CDR2 FNYEAQ. This CDR3 has 14 residues. The CDR3 sequence is CASSLEGSYNEQFF. As DNA, the CDR3 is TGTGCCAGCAGCTTAGAGGGCTCCTACAATGAGCAGTTCTTC.

J is TRBJ1-2 and V is TRBV5-1; 7 bases align to TRBD1. This CDR3 is built from 13 residues. Germline lookup yields CDR1 SGHRS and CDR2 YFSETQ. Trimming at V came to 4 bases and at J to 1 base, leaving 1 base not matched to a gene. The chain's CDR3 is CASSTGDNYGYTF. The DNA for the CDR3 is TGCGCCAGCAGCACAGGGGATAACTATGGCTACACCTTC.

The chain links TRBV6-2 or TRBV6-3 to TRBJ2-1, with TRBD1 as a possible D gene (5 bases). CDR1 is MNHEY, CDR2 SVGEGT, per germline. There are 14 residues in the CDR3. V lost 0 bases and J 3 bases, leaving 6 bases between the germline ends. The CDR3 spells CASSYSDIYNEQFF. The CDR3, as DNA: TGTGCCAGCAGTTACTCGGACATCTACAATGAGCAGTTCTTC.

The chain combines TRBV28 with TRBJ2-3; no firm D call. Trimming took off 1 base at V and 4 bases at J, with 9 bases between the two ends. CDR3 length: 14 amino acids. From germline, CDR1 is MDHEN and CDR2 SYDVKM. The CDR3 region has the DNA TGTGCCAGCAGTTTATTAGGCGGTCCAGATACGCAGTATTTT. This sequence encodes CASSLLGGPDTQYF.

This chain uses TRBV7-8 with TRBJ1-1; 9 bases are shared with TRBD1. CDR1 is SGHVS, CDR2 FQNEAQ, per germline. This CDR3 is 16 amino acids long. V lost 4 bases and J lost 3; bases outside the gene matches: 9. The CDR3 DNA is TGTGCCAGCAGCTCCACAGGGGGCTTAGTGTACACTGAAGCTTTCTTT. Its protein is CASSSTGGLVYTEAFF. The variable domain in full, completed from reference TRBV7-8 and TRBJ1-1, reads GAGVSQSPRYKVAKRGQDVALRCDPISGHVSLFWYQQALGQGPEFLTYFQNEAQLDKSGLPSDRFFAERPEGSVSTLKIQRTQQEDSAVYLCASSSTGGLVYTEAFFGQGTRLTVV.

The rearrangement uses TRBV2 and TRBJ1-5; 7 nucleotides agree with TRBD1. Germline CDR1 reads SNHLY; CDR2 reads FYNNEI. This CDR3 is 15 amino acids long. Germline trimming cut 6 bases from V and 1 base from J; bases unmatched to any gene: 6. Written as DNA, the CDR3 is TGTGCCAGCAGCAAGACAGGGTTAAGCAATCAGCCCCAGCATTTT. Encoded protein: CASSKTGLSNQPQHF.

The J gene is TRBJ2-5, the V gene TRBV28; D uncertain. With 5 bases removed from V and 5 bases from J, the gap between germline ends came to 9 bases. The CDR3 is made up of 12 amino acids. The germline gives CDR1 MDHEN, CDR2 SYDVKM. In DNA form, the CDR3 reads TGTGCCAGCAGTCAAGGGCGGGAGACCCAGTACTTC. Translated: CASSQGRETQYF.

About this clone: Distinct nucleotide sequences in the sample also encode this CDR3. V gene TRBV7-2 combines with J gene TRBJ2-3, with D uncertain. The CDR3 sequence is 12 residues long. Germline values: CDR1 SGHTA, CDR2 FQGNSA. The V gene lost 3 bases and the J gene lost 5 bases, with 6 bases spanning the gap. The CDR3 nucleotides are TGTGCCAGCAGCTTTTTTGGAGATACGCAGTATTTT. Its protein is CASSFFGDTQYF.

V usage is TRBV6-1 and J usage is TRBJ1-6; D is undetermined. CDR3 size: 17 residues. V lost 3 bases and J lost 7, with 19 bases in between. CDR1 is MNHNS, CDR2 SASEGT, per germline. CDR3 in DNA: TGTGCCAGCAGTGAGCAGTCCGACCGGGTCTTGAATTCACCCCTCCACTTT. The encoded protein is CASSEQSDRVLNSPLHF.

The V call is TRBV20-1, the J call TRBJ2-3, with D unresolved. CDR3 length: 10 residues. Per germline, CDR1 DFQATT and CDR2 SNEGSKA (reference sequence). Trimming cost V 7 bases and J 4 bases, with 6 bases left between them. CDR3 coding DNA: TGCAGTGGCAGCGCAGATACGCAGTATTTT. Translating gives CSGSADTQYF.

V and J are TRBV10-2 and TRBJ2-3, with TRBD1 identical over 10 bases. After removal of 6 bases from V and 3 bases from J, the junction contained 6 bases not matched to a gene. Germline-derived CDR1 and CDR2 are WSHSY and SAAADI. The CDR3 contains 15 residues. In nucleotides, the CDR3 is TGCGCCAGCAGGACAGGGGGCCGGTGGACAGATACGCAGTATTTT. Amino acid sequence: CASRTGGRWTDTQYF.

The chain uses TRBV11-2 and TRBJ2-3, with 10 bases aligning to TRBD2. The CDR3 contains 17 residues. CDR1 and CDR2 from the germline V gene are SGHAT and FQNNGV. The J segment lost 4 bases and the V segment lost 1 base, leaving 8 bases of the junction unmatched. Here the CDR3 reads CASSLAASGGAADTQYF. CDR3 nucleotides: TGTGCCAGCAGCTTAGCTGCTAGCGGGGGTGCTGCAGATACGCAGTATTTT.

The rearrangement uses TRBV7-8 and TRBJ1-2; D may be TRBD1 (6 bases). Germline loops: CDR1 SGHVS, CDR2 FQNEAQ. V was cut by 4 bases and J by 7 bases, with 16 bases left in between. CDR3 length: 14 residues. This CDR3 is CASSWVTGTGGYTF. CDR3 coding DNA: TGTGCCAGCAGCTGGGTCACAGGGACGGGTGGCTACACCTTC.

CDR3 sequence reads: CASSPTGGRTTGELFF. In DNA, the CDR3 is TGTGCCAGCAGCCCAACTGGGGGTCGCACCACCGGGGAGCTGTTTTTT. The chain is built from TRBV9 and TRBJ2-2, with D perhaps matching TRBD1 or TRBD2 (5 bases each). The CDR3 is made up of 16 amino acids. Germline CDR1 is SGDLS and CDR2 is YYNGEE. Trimming shortened V by 4 bases and J by 4 bases, and 17 bases separated the two germline ends. Combining the CDR3 with reference TRBV9 and TRBJ2-2 gives the whole variable domain DSGVTQTPKHLITATGQRVTLRCSPRSGDLSVYWYQQSLDQGLQFLIQYYNGEERAKGNILERFSAQQFPDLHSELNLSSLELGDSALYFCASSPTGGRTTGELFFGEGSRLTVL.